This T cell receptor (beta chain) emerged from a study of T cells in Graves' hyperthyroidism and ophthalmopathy. Study-wide context: Peripheral blood draws took place at initial diagnosis, ahead of any treatment. Study-level points and caveats: Median prediction lead before ophthalmopathy onset was 5 to 7.5 months with the model.

In germline, CDR1 is MNHNS, CDR2 SASEGT. CDR3 size: 16 residues. V shed 4 bases, J shed 4 bases, and the junction held 9 bases outside the gene matches. Ten or more counts support this clonotype. Its antigen is not known. Over 18 months, lack of ophthalmopathy progression marked Graves' hyperthyroidism as stable. Together with thyroid ultrasound, orbital computed tomography, serum thyroxine and TRAb, clinical symptoms were used for diagnoses. Amplification yielded TCR beta CDR3 regions, with RNA transcripts as the source. An initial round of RT-PCR targeting the TCR CDR3 relied on the HTBI primer set. TCRdb ran MiXCR on the multiplex PCR reads and lists one entry per CDR3 protein. Of roughly 750,000 distinct CDR3 sequences in the sample, 15% to 20% were seen once.

The receptor was derived from a man aged 18-30 years with Graves' hyperthyroidism. The rearrangement joins TRBV6-1 to TRBJ2-3; 9 nucleotides match TRBD2. What was sequenced was blood. The CDR3 region has the DNA TGTGCCAGCAGTGCGGCTAGCGGGACAAAGCCAGATACGCAGTATTTT. As protein: CASSAASGTKPDTQYF.